The T cell receptor (beta chain) under discussion was sequenced for a study of T cell repertoires in cytomegalovirus infection. Study overall: Selected CMV epitopes included recently identified HLA-C-restricted ones as well as well-studied HLA-B-restricted ones. Public TCR beta signatures indicated both CMV infection and matching HLA type. Study conclusions and caveats: HLA-C-restricted CMV-specific TCR beta clonotypes prevailed in the ex vivo response.

TCRdb recomputed calls from the reads with MiXCR, one row per CDR3 protein. Of around 430,000 distinct CDR3 sequences listed, about 39% are singletons. This clonotype appeared once. Its antigen is not known. Trimming removed 2 bases at V and 7 bases at J, with 9 bases between. This CDR3 contains 13 residues. The sequencing used cultured PBMCs, collected from culture after CMV antigen stimulation. The TCR originated in a human donor in good health (CMV status not recorded). Some clones in this sample may be carry-over from other donors' samples. The chain links TRBV12-3 or TRBV12-4 to TRBJ2-1; D gene ambiguous. The CDR3 is CASSLHSNNEQFF. In DNA form, the CDR3 reads TGTGCCAGCAGTTTACACAGCAATAATGAGCAGTTCTTC.